This entry lists 18 T cell receptor beta chains sequenced from one sample in a study of shared clonotypes between healthy human individuals. Naive CD8 populations comprised CD45RO-negative cells positively selected for CCR7, excluding terminally differentiated effector memory CD45RA+ cells. Produced via immunoSEQ multiplex PCR; TCRdb's table is partial and in-frame only. Among about 800,000 clones listed, approximately 96% were seen once. The sample comprised naive CD8+ T cells sorted from blood. The source of these receptors is a man younger than 45 in good health.

The rearrangement joins TRBV30 to TRBJ1-1; D gene ambiguous. V was shortened by 1 base and J by 1 base, with 10 bases between the two germline ends. Germline V CDR1 and CDR2: GTSNPN, SVGIG (reference sequence). The CDR3 has 14 residues. CDR3 amino acids: CAWSGGIGNTEAFF. The CDR3 region has the DNA TGTGCCTGGAGTGGAGGGATCGGGAACACTGAAGCTTTCTTT.

This clone has only one observation. Other DNA sequences within the sample encode an identical CDR3. The chain employs TRBV7-9 and TRBJ2-2; D call uncertain. V shed 0 bases and J shed 6 bases, with 2 bases lying between them. The CDR3 sequence is 12 residues long. CDR1 is SEHNR and CDR2 is FQNEAQ in the germline V gene (reference sequence). Written as DNA, the CDR3 is TGTGCCAGCAGCTTAGCCGCCGGGGAGCTGTTTTTT. Residues: CASSLAAGELFF. Full variable domain (rest looked up from reference TRBV7-9 and TRBJ2-2): DTGVSQNPRHKITKRGQNVTFRCDPISEHNRLYWYRQTLGQGPEFLTYFQNEAQLEKSRLLSDRFSAERPKGSFSTLEIQRTEQGDSAMYLCASSLAAGELFFGEGSRLTVL.

V gene TRBV29-1 combines with J gene TRBJ1-1, with D tentatively TRBD1 (5 bases). The CDR3 loop spans 11 amino acids. CDR1 and CDR2 (germline): SQVTM, ANQGSEA. CDR3 in amino acids: CSAGENTEAFF. As DNA, the CDR3 is TGCAGTGCGGGGGAAAACACTGAAGCTTTCTTT.

The chain links TRBV7-8 to TRBJ1-2; unclear D gene. In germline, CDR1 is SGHVS, CDR2 FQNEAQ. The V end was cut by 2 bases, the J end by 6 bases, with 7 bases between. The CDR3 is made up of 12 amino acids. The CDR3 spells CASSLWTDGYTF. CDR3 nucleotides: TGTGCCAGCAGCTTATGGACTGATGGCTACACCTTC.

The chain combines TRBV6-6 with TRBJ2-7; either TRBD1 or TRBD2 may supply D (5 bases each). The CDR3 has 13 residues. Germline-derived CDR1 and CDR2 are MNHNY and SVGAGI (reference sequence). Trimming took 8 bases from V and 1 from J, leaving 12 bases between them. CDR3 in DNA: TGTGCCAGCGCAGTGGGGGAATCCTACGAGCAGTACTTC. Amino acids: CASAVGESYEQYF.

The chain couples TRBV15 to TRBJ2-7, with no clear D. Germline values: CDR1 LNHNV, CDR2 YYDKDF (reference sequence). Trimming took off 1 base at V and 0 bases at J, with 7 bases between the two ends. This CDR3 contains 14 residues. The CDR3 reads CATSRAASSYEQYF. CDR3 nucleotide sequence: TGTGCCACCAGCAGAGCCGCGAGCTCCTACGAGCAGTACTTC.

The gene calls are TRBV7-2 and TRBJ2-7; D perhaps matches TRBD1 (6 bases). This CDR3 is built from 13 residues. CDR1 and CDR2 (germline): SGHTA, FQGNSA. V was cut by 5 bases and J by 1 base, with 9 bases left in between. The CDR3 sequence: CASSTQGSYEQYF. CDR3 coding DNA: TGTGCCAGCAGCACACAGGGATCCTACGAGCAGTACTTC.

The chain links TRBV5-5 to TRBJ2-5; 9 positions agree with TRBD1. With 8 bases clipped from V and 5 bases from J, the junction kept 4 bases outside the gene matches. This CDR3 contains 12 residues. Per germline, CDR1 SGHKS and CDR2 YYEKEE (reference sequence). For the CDR3, the DNA is TGTGCCAGTTCACAGGGGGCCGAGACCCAGTACTTC. This codes for CASSQGAETQYF.

The chain links TRBV28 to TRBJ2-1; 7 nucleotides match TRBD1. Unmatched junction bases numbered 5, after V lost 6 bases and J lost 9 bases. This CDR3 is built from 12 residues. Germline loops: CDR1 MDHEN, CDR2 SYDVKM. For the CDR3, the DNA is TGTGCCAGCAGAGACAGGGTGGGTGAGCAGTTCTTC. Protein product: CASRDRVGEQFF.

The CDR3 is CASSPSRGTEAFF. CDR3 sequence (DNA): TGTGCCAGCAGCCCCAGTCGGGGCACTGAAGCTTTCTTT. The V and J genes are TRBV7-2 and TRBJ1-1; D is unclear. The CDR3 loop spans 13 amino acids. Looked up from germline, CDR1 is SGHTA and CDR2 is FQGNSA. The ends were cut back, 5 bases at V and 4 bases at J, with 11 bases in the middle.

J is TRBJ2-1 and V is TRBV6-1, with D maybe TRBD1 (5 bases). The germline CDR1 and CDR2 sequences are MNHNS and SASEGT. This CDR3 is built from 15 residues. Trimming stripped 4 bases from V and 2 bases from J, with 12 bases between. The CDR3 loop reads CASSAPGFAYNEQFF. The CDR3 DNA reads as TGTGCCAGCAGTGCACCAGGGTTTGCCTACAATGAGCAGTTCTTC.

The chain recombines TRBV7-3 with TRBJ2-1, with D possibly being TRBD2 (5 bases). V lost 1 base to trimming and J lost 10 bases, with 17 bases between them. The germline V gene encodes CDR1 SGHTA and CDR2 FQGTGA. This CDR3 region has 15 residues. CDR3 loop: CASSLSRELLREQFF. DNA for the CDR3: TGTGCCAGCAGCTTAAGTCGGGAACTCCTCCGGGAGCAGTTCTTC.

The chain couples TRBV15 to TRBJ2-7; 10 bases align to TRBD1. The J segment lost 12 bases and the V segment lost 1 base, leaving 15 bases of the junction unmatched. Per germline, CDR1 LNHNV and CDR2 YYDKDF (reference sequence). The CDR3 totals 16 residues. The CDR3, as DNA: TGTGCCACCAGCAGAGTGACACCGGACAGGGGGAATGGGGTGTACTTC. This encodes CATSRVTPDRGNGVYF.

This sequence joins TRBV11-2 and TRBJ2-1; 8 bases map to TRBD2. The CDR3 extends over 16 amino acids. V trimming: 1 base; J trimming: 3 bases; junction bases outside the gene matches: 5. Per the germline V gene, CDR1 is SGHAT and CDR2 is FQNNGV. In DNA, the CDR3 is TGTGCCAGCAGCTTAGTGAACGGGAGGGTCTACAATGAGCAGTTCTTC. This encodes CASSLVNGRVYNEQFF.

The V gene is TRBV5-4, the J gene TRBJ1-1; TRBD1 aligns across 9 bases. V was pared by 7 bases and J by 1 base, with 5 bases of the junction left unmatched. Germline V CDR1 and CDR2: SGHNT, YYREEE (reference sequence). The CDR3 sequence is 14 residues long. This chain's CDR3 is CASRDRVKNTEAFF. The CDR3 DNA is TGTGCCAGCCGGGACAGGGTGAAGAACACTGAAGCTTTCTTT.

In its sample, this clone was seen once. The chain carries TRBV19 and TRBJ2-1; 9 positions agree with TRBD2. The CDR3 totals 15 residues. CDR1 and CDR2 from the germline V gene are LNHDA and SQIVND (reference sequence). Trimming took 9 bases from V and 8 from J; bases not matched to a gene: 14. The CDR3 is CASLGLAGGLDEQFF. CDR3 nucleotide sequence: TGTGCCAGCCTAGGTCTGGCGGGAGGGCTTGATGAGCAGTTCTTC. The whole variable domain, filled in from reference TRBV19 and TRBJ2-1, reads DGGITQSPKYLFRKEGQNVTLSCEQNLNHDAMYWYRQDPGQGLRLIYYSQIVNDFQKGDIAEGYSVSREKKESFPLTVTSAQKNPTAFYLCASLGLAGGLDEQFFGPGTRLTVL.

The DNA for the CDR3 is TGCAGCGTTCAGACCCGGGCAGGGAGATCTAGCACAGATACGCAGTATTTT. Amino acid sequence: CSVQTRAGRSSTDTQYF. The rearrangement joins TRBV29-1 to TRBJ2-3; D is tentatively TRBD1 or TRBD2 (5 bases each). Germline CDR1 SQVTM, CDR2 ANQGSEA. CDR3 length: 17 residues. The V and J ends lost 5 bases and 0 bases respectively, with 21 bases between them.

The chain has TRBV7-2 and TRBJ2-4; D possibly corresponds to TRBD2 (6 bases). The germline V and J ends were trimmed by 1 base and 7 bases, with 17 bases remaining between them. Germline V gene lookup returns CDR1 SGHTA and CDR2 FQGNSA. This CDR3 has 16 amino acids. CDR3 loop: CASSLGPGEVYNIQYF. The CDR3 nucleotides read TGTGCCAGCAGCTTAGGCCCGGGGGAGGTCTATAACATTCAGTACTTC.